The 21 T cell receptor beta chains below come from one sample, sequenced in a study of shared clonotypes between healthy human individuals. Positively selected for CCR7, the CD45RO-negative cells used as naive CD8 cells excluded terminally differentiated effector memory CD45RA+ cells. Here immunoSEQ multiplex PCR was the method, and the copy in TCRdb shows in-frame clones only, minus some. The repertoire has about 2,100,000 clones, roughly 91% of them found once; the top ten carry 1.5% to 2%. Sample: naive CD8+ T cells from PBMCs. The receptors were sampled from a man in his late teens or twenties in good health. Some clones in this sample may be carry-over from other donors' samples.

The J gene is TRBJ2-7, the V gene TRBV7-2, with D maybe TRBD1 (5 bases). There are 15 residues in the CDR3. CDR1 is SGHTA and CDR2 is FQGNSA in the germline V gene. Trimming cost V 0 bases and J 9 bases, with 18 bases left between them. The CDR3 sequence is CASSLAKTALSWQYF. The CDR3 nucleotides are TGTGCCAGCAGCTTAGCGAAGACAGCTCTGAGTTGGCAGTACTTC.

The V call is TRBV28, the J call TRBJ2-2; D is perhaps TRBD1 (5 bases). V was trimmed by 2 bases and J by 2 bases, leaving 12 bases between them. The germline CDR1 and CDR2 sequences are MDHEN and SYDVKM. The CDR3 is 16 amino acids. This CDR3 reads CASSLPTEQNTGELFF. The CDR3 DNA is TGTGCCAGCAGTTTACCGACAGAGCAAAACACCGGGGAGCTGTTTTTT.

Notes on this clone: The same CDR3 can be traced to other DNA sequences in this sample. The chain links TRBV4-1 to TRBJ2-7; tentative D call: TRBD1 (5 bases). Trimming took off 1 base at V and 2 bases at J, with 9 bases between the two ends. There are 14 residues in the CDR3. Germline lookup yields CDR1 MGHRA and CDR2 YSYEKL. The CDR3 protein is CASSQVTVTYEQYF. As DNA, the CDR3 is TGCGCCAGCAGCCAAGTGACAGTAACCTACGAGCAGTACTTC.

This chain joins TRBV4-1 and TRBJ1-1, with D possibly TRBD1 on 6 matching bases. The germline V gene encodes CDR1 MGHRA and CDR2 YSYEKL. CDR3 length: 14 residues. Trimming removed 1 base at V and 4 bases at J, with 10 bases between. This chain's CDR3 is CASSQAQGFTEAFF. CDR3 coding DNA: TGCGCCAGCAGCCAAGCGCAGGGGTTCACTGAAGCTTTCTTT.

The chain links TRBV6-6 to TRBJ1-4; the D gene is possibly TRBD1 (5 bases). V gave up 6 bases and J gave up 8 bases, with 16 bases separating them. The V gene's germline CDR1 is MNHNY and CDR2 SVGAGI (reference sequence). The CDR3 runs to 14 residues. CDR3 loop: CASSRDRAREKLFF. The DNA of the CDR3 is TGTGCCAGCAGCAGGGACCGAGCCAGAGAAAAACTGTTTTTT.

The gene calls are TRBV27 and TRBJ2-7; D ambiguous. Per germline, CDR1 MNHEY and CDR2 SMNVEV (reference sequence). Trimming removed 4 bases at V and 4 bases at J, with 17 bases between. CDR3 length: 15 amino acids. DNA for the CDR3: TGTGCCAGCAGTTCAGGCAGGCTGTTCCAATACGAGCAGTACTTC. Translating it yields CASSSGRLFQYEQYF.

J is TRBJ1-5 and V is TRBV15, with 7 bases identical to TRBD1. The CDR3 is made up of 15 amino acids. The junction had 2 bases not matched to a gene; V was cut back by 1 base and J by 2 bases. Germline V lookup: CDR1 LNHNV, CDR2 YYDKDF (reference sequence). The CDR3 DNA reads as TGTGCCACCAGCAGAGGTACAGGGGGCAATCAGCCCCAGCATTTT. Translation: CATSRGTGGNQPQHF.

The chain couples TRBV5-8 to TRBJ2-1, with unresolved D. V lost 0 bases and J lost 4, with 14 bases in between. CDR1 SGHTS and CDR2 YDEGEE come from the germline V gene. The CDR3 contains 16 residues. The CDR3 loop is CASSLASDILYNEQFF. CDR3 bases: TGTGCCAGCAGCTTGGCGTCTGACATCTTGTACAATGAGCAGTTCTTC.

The chain links TRBV4-2 to TRBJ1-1; unclear D gene. The CDR3 is 15 residues long. Germline values: CDR1 LGHNA, CDR2 YNFKEQ. With 6 bases removed from V and 5 bases from J, the gap between germline ends came to 19 bases. The CDR3 region is CASRPGEGLRTEAFF. The CDR3 bases are TGTGCCAGCAGACCTGGTGAAGGGTTACGGACTGAAGCTTTCTTT.

The chain recombines TRBV5-4 with TRBJ1-2; D unresolved. The CDR3 extends over 13 amino acids. Germline-derived CDR1 and CDR2 are SGHNT and YYREEE (reference sequence). V lost 4 bases and J 6 bases, leaving 13 bases between the germline ends. CDR3 DNA sequence: TGTGCCAGCAGCCCCGCGGATGGAAATGGCTACACCTTC. Translating it yields CASSPADGNGYTF.

The chain has TRBV7-3 and TRBJ1-1; perhaps TRBD1 as D (5 bases). V lost 3 bases, J lost 1 base, and 9 bases lay in between. This CDR3 has 14 residues. Germline assignment: CDR1 SGHTA and CDR2 FQGTGA. DNA of the CDR3: TGTGCCAGCAGCTTCGGGGCCGAGAACACTGAAGCTTTCTTT. Protein: CASSFGAENTEAFF. Complete variable domain (other parts from reference TRBV7-3 and TRBJ1-1): GAGVSQTPSNKVTEKGKYVELRCDPISGHTALYWYRQSLGQGPEFLIYFQGTGAADDSGLPNDRFFAVRPEGSVSTLKIQRTERGDSAVYLCASSFGAENTEAFFGQGTRLTVV.

This chain connects TRBV5-4 to TRBJ2-7; maybe TRBD2 (5 bases). The CDR3 has 16 residues. CDR1 is SGHNT and CDR2 is YYREEE in the germline V gene (reference sequence). The V end lost 4 bases, the J end lost 3 bases, and 20 bases lay between the germline ends. CDR3 region: CASSLYRDRYVYEQYF. In DNA, the CDR3 is TGTGCCAGCAGCCTGTACCGGGATCGCTACGTCTACGAGCAGTACTTC.

This chain uses TRBV6-6 with TRBJ2-7; a weak D match, TRBD1 (5 bases). Trimming took off 2 bases at V and 7 bases at J, with 15 bases between the two ends. CDR1 is MNHNY and CDR2 is SVGAGI in the germline V gene (reference sequence). This CDR3 has 14 residues. CDR3 in DNA: TGTGCCAGCAGTTACGCGTGGCAGGGATGGGAGCAGTACTTC. Translation: CASSYAWQGWEQYF.

The rearrangement joins TRBV10-3 to TRBJ2-7; D unclear. The CDR3 is made up of 13 amino acids. The germline CDR1 and CDR2 sequences are ENHRY and SYGVKD. The V end lost 11 bases, the J end lost 1 base, and 15 bases lay between the germline ends. CDR3 DNA: TGTGCCGCCGCGGCGGCCGGTTCCTACGAGCAGTACTTC. Encoded protein: CAAAAAGSYEQYF.

The chain employs TRBV6-1 and TRBJ2-1; D is unresolved. The CDR3 length is 13 residues. V was clipped by 10 bases and J by 3 bases, with 13 bases between them. CDR1 is MNHNS and CDR2 is SASEGT in the germline V gene. This CDR3 is CATWSGYYNEQFF. CDR3 bases: TGTGCCACCTGGAGTGGGTACTACAATGAGCAGTTCTTC.

This rearrangement joins TRBV7-9 to TRBJ2-7; 7 positions match TRBD1. Germline lookup yields CDR1 SEHNR and CDR2 FQNEAQ (reference sequence). The CDR3 consists of 16 residues. The ends lost 2 bases at V and 6 bases at J; junction bases unmatched: 13. The CDR3 protein is CASSLSPLDRVSEQYF. The CDR3 DNA reads TGTGCCAGCAGCTTATCCCCACTAGACAGGGTTTCCGAGCAGTACTTC.

The chain is built from TRBV5-1 and TRBJ2-7; the D gene could be TRBD1 or TRBD2 (5 bases each). In germline, CDR1 is SGHRS, CDR2 YFSETQ. The CDR3 covers 17 residues. V was trimmed by 0 bases and J by 2 bases, leaving 18 bases between them. This CDR3 reads CASSLDPSGTLAYEQYF. For the CDR3, the DNA is TGCGCCAGCAGCTTGGACCCGTCCGGGACGTTGGCCTACGAGCAGTACTTC.

The chain recombines TRBV27 with TRBJ2-3; D may be TRBD1 (6 bases). The CDR3 covers 15 residues. Germline lookup yields CDR1 MNHEY and CDR2 SMNVEV (reference sequence). Trimming removed 2 bases at V and 2 bases at J, with 11 bases between. Written as DNA, the CDR3 is TGTGCCAGCAGTTTAGAGGGGGATTACACAGATACGCAGTATTTT. Encoded protein: CASSLEGDYTDTQYF.

The V gene is TRBV5-1, the J gene TRBJ2-1; D gene uncertain. Deletions cut 0 bases from V and 6 bases from J, with 7 bases between. Per the germline V gene, CDR1 is SGHRS and CDR2 is YFSETQ. The CDR3 has 13 residues. Here the CDR3 reads CASSLALTNEQFF. The CDR3 DNA reads TGCGCCAGCAGCTTGGCCCTTACCAATGAGCAGTTCTTC.

This clone was detected only once. The chain combines TRBV27 with TRBJ2-1; 7 nucleotides match TRBD1. Germline V gene lookup returns CDR1 MNHEY and CDR2 SMNVEV (reference sequence). CDR3 length: 13 residues. V dropped 5 bases and J dropped 5; count of bases not matched to a gene: 3. The DNA for the CDR3 is TGTGCCAGCAGTGAGGGACAGCACAATGAGCAGTTCTTC. It translates to CASSEGQHNEQFF.

A remark on this clone: This specimen includes other DNA sequences encoding the same CDR3. The chain combines TRBV29-1 with TRBJ1-2; D call uncertain. The CDR3 has 12 amino acids. V shed 3 bases and J shed 2 bases, with 7 bases lying between them. In germline, CDR1 is SQVTM, CDR2 ANQGSEA. The CDR3 sequence: CSVETGNYGYTF. CDR3 DNA: TGCAGCGTTGAGACCGGAAACTATGGCTACACCTTC.